This entry features one T cell receptor (beta chain) sequence. No antigen is known for it. The record originates from a study of T cells in Graves' hyperthyroidism and ophthalmopathy. Findings and limits, study-wide: Also found in blood were most expanded thyroid clonotypes above 0.001.

Stable hyperthyroidism: no ophthalmopathy progression over 18 months of follow-up. Each patient was aged 18 to 65 and had newly diagnosed hyperthyroidism of under 2 months' duration. Diagnostic decisions used clinical symptoms, serum thyroxine and TRAb, thyroid ultrasound and orbital computed tomography. TCR beta CDR3 regions were amplified from RNA transcripts. HTBI primers drove first-round RT-PCR of the TCR CDR3. Using its own MiXCR run on the multiplex PCR reads, TCRdb lists one record per CDR3 protein. Among about 560,000 distinct CDR3 sequences listed, approximately 14% were seen once. From germline, CDR1 is MGHDK and CDR2 SYGVNS. The junction had 6 bases not matched to a gene; V was cut back by 2 bases and J by 1 base. The CDR3 covers 16 residues.

This clonotype was sampled from a woman in her twenties or thirties with Graves' hyperthyroidism. Material: blood. The V call is TRBV25-1, the J call TRBJ2-5; 8 bases fit TRBD1. The CDR3 bases are TGTGCCAGCAGTGAACCTGGACAGGGACTCCAAGAGACCCAGTACTTC. It encodes CASSEPGQGLQETQYF. Full variable domain (missing parts from reference TRBV25-1 and TRBJ2-5): EADIYQTPRYLVIGTGKKITLECSQTMGHDKMYWYQQDPGMELHLIHYSYGVNSTEKGDLSSESTVSRIRTEHFPLTLESARPSHTSQYLCASSEPGQGLQETQYFGPGTRLLVL.